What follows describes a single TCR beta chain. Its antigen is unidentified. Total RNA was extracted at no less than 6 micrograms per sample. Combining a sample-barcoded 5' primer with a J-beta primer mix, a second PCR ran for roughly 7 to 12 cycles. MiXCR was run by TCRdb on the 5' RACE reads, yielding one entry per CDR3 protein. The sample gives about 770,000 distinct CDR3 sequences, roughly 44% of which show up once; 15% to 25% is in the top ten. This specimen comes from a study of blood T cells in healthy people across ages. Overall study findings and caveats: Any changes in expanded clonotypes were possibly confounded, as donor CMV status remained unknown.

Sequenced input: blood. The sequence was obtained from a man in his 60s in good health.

In DNA form, the CDR3 reads TGTGCCAGCAGCTCAAGTCAGGACCCAAGTACAAACAATGAGCAGTACTTC. This sequence encodes CASSSSQDPSTNNEQYF. The chain combines TRBV7-9 with TRBJ2-7; D is ambiguous. Trimming stripped 4 bases from V and 7 bases from J, with 26 bases between. Germline V gives CDR1 SEHNR, CDR2 FQNEAQ (reference sequence). The CDR3 has 17 amino acids.